These 13 T cell receptor beta chains originate from one sample sequenced in a study of OX40 agonist ivuxolimab in advanced cancers. Measured with immunoSEQ multiplex PCR; TCRdb has only the in-frame clones, and not every one. Among nearly 55,000 clones, 85% to 90% were seen once, and the ten largest hold just over 1.4%. This sample comprised CD4+ or CD8+ T cells sorted from blood, obtained in a trial of the OX40 agonist ivuxolimab. The receptors come from an adult with an advanced solid tumor such as melanoma, head and neck, liver or kidney cancer.

This chain uses TRBV7-6 with TRBJ2-3; 7 positions match TRBD2. The CDR3 covers 18 residues. Germline CDR1 SGHVS, CDR2 FNYEAQ. V lost 2 bases, J lost 0 bases, and 11 bases stayed unmatched. This chain's CDR3 is CASSLMSSGATSTDTQYF. The CDR3, as DNA: TGTGCCAGCAGCTTAATGTCTAGCGGAGCCACTAGCACAGATACGCAGTATTTT.

The chain links TRBV10-2 to TRBJ1-2; no reliable D call. Trimming removed 6 bases from V and 0 bases from J, with 5 bases in between. Per germline, CDR1 WSHSY and CDR2 SAAADI. The CDR3 has 12 amino acids. The CDR3 sequence: CASSTANYGYTF. CDR3 sequence (DNA): TGCGCCAGCAGCACAGCTAACTATGGCTACACCTTC.

The chain uses TRBV18 and TRBJ1-1; D might be TRBD1 (6 bases). CDR3 length: 14 residues. The germline V gene has CDR1 KGHSH and CDR2 LQKENI. The V end lost 3 bases, the J end lost 8 bases, and 16 bases lay between the germline ends. The DNA of the CDR3 is TGTGCCAGCTCACCGATTGAGGGGGTTTGGGAAGCTTTCTTT. This encodes CASSPIEGVWEAFF.

This chain uses TRBV27 with TRBJ2-7, with D possibly TRBD2 on 6 matching bases. The CDR3 contains 12 residues. CDR1 and CDR2 (germline): MNHEY, SMNVEV (reference sequence). The V and J ends lost 9 bases and 3 bases respectively, with 12 bases between them. CDR3 DNA sequence: TGTGCCAGTAGGACTATGAACTACGAGCAGTACTTC. Translating it yields CASRTMNYEQYF.

The chain links TRBV5-5 to TRBJ1-1; 11 bases agree with TRBD1. V dropped 4 bases and J dropped 6; count of bases not matched to a gene: 8. Germline CDR1 reads SGHKS; CDR2 reads YYEKEE (reference sequence). CDR3 length equals 15 residues. The CDR3 protein is CASSRTGTGGPEAFF. The CDR3 DNA follows: TGTGCCAGCAGCCGCACCGGGACAGGGGGACCTGAAGCTTTCTTT.

This clone has just one count. The chain is built from TRBV9 and TRBJ2-2; D is uncertain. CDR3 length: 16 residues. Germline-derived CDR1 and CDR2 are SGDLS and YYNGEE. The V and J ends lost 2 bases and 2 bases respectively, with 13 bases between them. The CDR3, as DNA: TGTGCCAGCAGCGTGGGCCCGGGCCCCAACACCGGGGAGCTGTTTTTT. Its protein product is CASSVGPGPNTGELFF.

The chain has TRBV9 and TRBJ2-1; 12 bases align to TRBD2. V was pared by 4 bases and J by 5 bases, with 4 bases of the junction left unmatched. CDR1 is SGDLS and CDR2 is YYNGEE in the germline V gene. This CDR3 spans 15 amino acids. The CDR3 loop is CASSLRLAGDNEQFF. CDR3 coding DNA: TGTGCCAGCAGCCTCCGACTAGCGGGGGACAATGAGCAGTTCTTC.

J is TRBJ2-5 and V is TRBV5-1; D could derive from TRBD1 or TRBD2 (5 bases each). Germline V gives CDR1 SGHRS, CDR2 YFSETQ. V was trimmed by 7 bases and J by 1 base, leaving 14 bases between them. CDR3 length: 14 amino acids. The CDR3 nucleotides are TGCGCCAGCTCATCAGGGACGATCCAAGAGACCCAGTACTTC. It codes for CASSSGTIQETQYF.

The chain employs TRBV5-8 and TRBJ1-1; no clear D. The CDR3 contains 13 residues. Trimming removed 5 bases at V and 1 base at J, with 9 bases between. CDR1 SGHTS and CDR2 YDEGEE come from the germline V gene. CDR3 loop: CASRLRQNTEAFF. The CDR3, as DNA: TGTGCCAGCAGACTCCGACAGAACACTGAAGCTTTCTTT.

The chain is built from TRBV27 and TRBJ2-5; 11 bases agree with TRBD1. The CDR3 runs 14 residues. Per germline, CDR1 MNHEY and CDR2 SMNVEV (reference sequence). V was pared by 4 bases and J by 5 bases, with 3 bases of the junction left unmatched. CDR3: CASSSWDRGETQYF. CDR3 DNA sequence: TGTGCCAGCAGTTCATGGGACAGGGGGGAGACCCAGTACTTC.

This rearrangement joins TRBV10-3 to TRBJ2-7, with 8 bases that match TRBD1. Germline V gives CDR1 ENHRY, CDR2 SYGVKD. The CDR3 spans 15 residues. J gave up 6 bases and V 0 bases, and 7 bases lay outside the gene matches. The CDR3, as DNA: TGTGCCATCAGTGAGTCCGCGGAAGGACAGGGCGAGCAGTACTTC. Encoded protein: CAISESAEGQGEQYF.

This chain joins TRBV9 and TRBJ2-3; 12 bases are shared with TRBD2. The CDR3 length is 16 residues. Germline CDR1 and CDR2: SGDLS and YYNGEE. With 1 base clipped from V and 1 base from J, the junction kept 1 base outside the gene matches. CDR3 bases: TGTGCCAGCAGCGTAAGGACTAGCGGGGGCACAGATACGCAGTATTTT. This encodes CASSVRTSGGTDTQYF. Variable domain in full (rest from reference TRBV9 and TRBJ2-3): DSGVTQTPKHLITATGQRVTLRCSPRSGDLSVYWYQQSLDQGLQFLIQYYNGEERAKGNILERFSAQQFPDLHSELNLSSLELGDSALYFCASSVRTSGGTDTQYFGPGTRLTVL.

J is TRBJ2-7 and V is TRBV19, with D possibly being TRBD1 (5 bases). This CDR3 region has 12 residues. In germline, CDR1 is LNHDA, CDR2 SQIVND (reference sequence). The V gene lost 10 bases and the J gene lost 2 bases, with 12 bases spanning the gap. CDR3 nucleotides: TGTGCCACCCACGACAGAACCTACGAGCAGTACTTC. It yields the protein CATHDRTYEQYF.